The 21 T cell receptor beta chains listed next were all sequenced from one sample in a study of CD8+CD57+ T cells in acquired aplastic anemia. Using genomic DNA as the template, TCR beta VDJ and CDR3 profiling was carried out. One entry per CDR3 protein, called by TCRdb with MiXCR from the reads. In the table there are some 190,000 distinct CDR3 sequences, approximately 50% of which are singletons. The sequenced sample consisted of sorted CD4+, CD8+, or CD8+CD57+ T cells (not recorded which) from PBMCs. Receptors originate from a human donor in good health, serving as a control.

About this clonotype itself: An end of the junction does not agree with germline; a read error may underlie this. The chain links TRBV7-7 to TRBJ2-3; TRBD1 might be the D (5 bases). The DNA end is a closer match to TRBJ1-5, so the J assignment may be wrong. The CDR3 contains 15 residues. CDR1 and CDR2 from the germline V gene are SSHAT and FNYEAQ (reference sequence). The CDR3 loop reads CASSLGRGTTDAQHF. The CDR3 nucleotides read TGTGCTAGCAGTTTGGGGCGGGGGACCACAGATGCGCAGCATTTT.

With regard to this clonotype: A read error is possible here, since a much larger clone lies one base away. The rearrangement joins TRBV12-3 or TRBV12-4 to TRBJ2-7; D could derive from TRBD1 or TRBD2 (5 bases each). The CDR3 covers 13 residues. The CDR3 DNA sequence: TGTGCCGGCAGTCCCGGGACGACCTACGAGCAGTACTTC. This codes for CAGSPGTTYEQYF.

This clonotype was observed many times. This chain joins TRBV6-6 and TRBJ2-7; D may be TRBD1 or TRBD2 (6 bases each). Germline V CDR1 and CDR2: MNHNY, SVGAGI (reference sequence). V was trimmed by 4 bases and J by 7 bases, leaving 20 bases between them. The CDR3 spans 15 residues. CDR3 DNA: TGTGCCAGCAGTTTAGGCAGGGGAGGATTTGAGGAGCAGTACTTC. As protein: CASSLGRGGFEEQYF.

This clonotype has more than one count but fewer than ten. CDR3 in amino acids: CASSLRAGAQETQYF. The DNA for the CDR3 is TGTGCCAGCAGTCTCCGAGCGGGGGCCCAAGAGACCCAGTACTTC. V usage is TRBV27 and J usage is TRBJ2-5, with 8 bases that match TRBD2. The CDR3 runs 15 residues. CDR1 is MNHEY, CDR2 SMNVEV, per germline (reference sequence). V was clipped by 5 bases and J by 1 base; unmatched bases: 6.

This clonotype was seen at least ten times. The genes are TRBV7-3 and TRBJ2-3, with unresolved D. V was pared by 5 bases and J by 1 base, with 16 bases between. Germline-derived CDR1 and CDR2 are SGHTA and FQGTGA. The CDR3 extends over 16 amino acids. The CDR3 here is CASSAVVAMGTDTQYF. The CDR3 DNA reads as TGTGCCAGCAGCGCCGTGGTAGCTATGGGCACAGATACGCAGTATTTT.

This clonotype was found many times. The chain combines TRBV6-2 or TRBV6-3 with TRBJ1-1; D may be TRBD1 (5 bases). CDR1 is MNHEY and CDR2 is SVGEGT in the germline V gene. The V gene lost 7 bases and the J gene lost 4 bases, with 13 bases spanning the gap. The CDR3 has 13 amino acids. CDR3 DNA sequence: TGTGCCAGCACCTCGACAGTATTCACTGAAGCTTTCTTT. It yields the protein CASTSTVFTEAFF.

At least ten counts were recorded for this clonotype. This chain joins TRBV7-9 and TRBJ1-4, with 9 bases that match TRBD1. CDR1 and CDR2 from the germline V gene are SEHNR and FQNEAQ (reference sequence). The CDR3 sequence is 14 residues long. Unmatched junction bases numbered 4, after V lost 6 bases and J lost 5 bases. CDR3 coding DNA: TGTGCCAGCAGGGAAACAGGGGGCAATGAAAAACTGTTTTTT. Protein: CASRETGGNEKLFF.

Here the CDR3 reads CASSSYQTGSDTQYF. In nucleotides, the CDR3 is TGTGCCAGCAGCTCGTACCAGACAGGGTCAGATACGCAGTATTTT. The V gene is TRBV7-2, the J gene TRBJ2-3, with 7 bases identical to TRBD1. The CDR3 covers 15 residues. V lost 4 bases to trimming and J lost 4 bases; unmatched junction nucleotides: 8. Per germline, CDR1 SGHTA and CDR2 FQGNSA. Looking up the rest from reference TRBV7-2 and TRBJ2-3 gives the full variable domain: GAGVSQSPSNKVTEKGKDVELRCDPISGHTALYWYRQSLGQGLEFLIYFQGNSAPDKSGLPSDRFSAERTGGSVSTLTIQRTQQEDSAVYLCASSSYQTGSDTQYFGPGTRLTVL.

This clonotype has a count of ten or more. This chain joins TRBV9 and TRBJ2-1; the match to TRBD2 covers 7 bases. CDR3 length: 14 amino acids. V dropped 3 bases and J dropped 7; count of bases not matched to a gene: 7. Germline V lookup: CDR1 SGDLS, CDR2 YYNGEE. CDR3 in DNA: TGTGCCAGCAGCGGGTGGGAGGGTTGGAATGAGCAGTTCTTC. Translation gives CASSGWEGWNEQFF.

The rearrangement links TRBV11-2 to TRBJ1-2, with 8 bases aligning to TRBD1. The V and J ends lost 1 base and 13 bases, in that order; junction bases with no gene match: 20. This CDR3 is built from 17 residues. In germline, CDR1 is SGHAT, CDR2 FQNNGV. CDR3 bases: TGTGCCAGCAGCTTAGGGACGACTTACGAGCAGGGGGCTACTTGCACCTTC. Translated, it gives CASSLGTTYEQGATCTF.

This clonotype was counted ten times or more. The chain couples TRBV28 to TRBJ1-6; 8 nucleotides line up with TRBD1. With 8 bases clipped from V and 8 bases from J, the junction kept 5 bases outside the gene matches. The length of the CDR3 is 13 residues. Germline V gene sequence: CDR1 MDHEN, CDR2 SYDVKM. CDR3 sequence (DNA): TGTGCCAGCGCAGGGGGCCGATATTCACCCCTCCACTTT. This sequence encodes CASAGGRYSPLHF. Full variable domain (missing parts from reference TRBV28 and TRBJ1-6): DVKVTQSSRYLVKRTGEKVFLECVQDMDHENMFWYRQDPGLGLRLIYFSYDVKMKEKGDIPEGYSVSREKKERFSLILESASTNQTSMYLCASAGGRYSPLHFGNGTRLTVT.

This clonotype has ten or more counts. This chain joins TRBV20-1 and TRBJ1-1, with TRBD1 matching over 9 bases. Per germline, CDR1 DFQATT and CDR2 SNEGSKA (reference sequence). The CDR3 sequence is 14 residues long. J lost 7 bases, V lost 3 bases, and 9 bases had no gene match. This CDR3 reads CSARDVQGASEAFF. The CDR3 region has the DNA TGCAGTGCTAGGGATGTACAGGGGGCGAGTGAAGCTTTCTTT.

The rearrangement uses TRBV19 and TRBJ1-1, with D uncertain. Germline values: CDR1 LNHDA, CDR2 SQIVND (reference sequence). The CDR3 extends over 13 amino acids. V lost 3 bases and J lost 1, with 6 bases in between. The chain's CDR3 is CASSIRGNTEAFF. CDR3 DNA: TGTGCCAGTAGTATCCGTGGGAACACTGAAGCTTTCTTT.

This rearrangement joins TRBV7-9 to TRBJ2-3, with D hard to call. With 9 bases removed from V and 1 base from J, the gap between germline ends came to 14 bases. The CDR3 length is 14 residues. Germline V lookup: CDR1 SEHNR, CDR2 FQNEAQ (reference sequence). The CDR3 spells CASSVAVGTDTQYF. CDR3 DNA: TGTGCCAGTAGTGTCGCAGTAGGCACAGATACGCAGTATTTT.

The chain has TRBV11-2 and TRBJ1-3, with D tentatively TRBD1 (5 bases). The CDR3 runs to 15 residues. Looked up from germline, CDR1 is SGHAT and CDR2 is FQNNGV. Trimming pared 5 bases from V and 1 base from J, leaving 12 bases between. The CDR3 here is CASSRGGRSGNTIYF. The CDR3, as DNA: TGTGCCAGCAGCCGGGGGGGGAGGTCTGGAAACACCATATATTTT.

This clonotype was counted ten times or more. This rearrangement joins TRBV12-5 to TRBJ1-2, with 7 bases identical to TRBD1. V shed 0 bases and J 4 bases; nucleotides not matched to a gene: 5. This CDR3 contains 15 residues. The germline V gene encodes CDR1 LGHNT and CDR2 FRNRAP. Here the CDR3 DNA reads TGTGCTAGTGGTTTGGTAAAGGGGGCCCTCTATGGCTACACCTTC. This encodes CASGLVKGALYGYTF.

The CDR3 region has the DNA TGTGCCACCAGTAGGGGACAGGGGAGGTACGAGCAGTACTTC. This translates into CATSRGQGRYEQYF. The gene calls are TRBV24-1 and TRBJ2-7; TRBD1 matches at 10 bases. The V and J ends lost 6 bases and 4 bases, in that order; junction bases with no gene match: 5. Germline CDR1 KGHDR, CDR2 SFDVKD. The CDR3 contains 14 residues.

For this clonotype: A read error may explain this, as a much larger clone is one base away. The conserved final phenylalanine or tryptophan is absent from the CDR3, which likely points to a read error. The chain uses TRBV18 and TRBJ1-6; D is perhaps TRBD1 (5 bases). This CDR3 contains 12 residues. CDR1 is KGHSH, CDR2 LQKENI, per germline. V lost 2 bases to trimming and J lost 9 bases, with 5 bases between them. CDR3 coding DNA: TGTGCCAGCTCACCAAGGGGTTCACCCCTCCACCTT. Translating gives CASSPRGSPLHL.

This chain links TRBV18 with TRBJ1-5, with D uncertain. CDR1 and CDR2 (germline): KGHSH, LQKENI. CDR3 length: 15 residues. Deletions cut 5 bases from V and 4 bases from J, with 15 bases between. CDR3 in amino acids: CASSGLGLVNQPQHF. DNA for the CDR3: TGTGCCAGCTCAGGGCTTGGCTTAGTGAATCAGCCCCAGCATTTT.

In this sample, this clonotype turned up a few times. DNA for the CDR3: TGCAGCGCCCTCGGGACAGGGCGCGCGAATGAGCAGTATTTT. Protein sequence: CSALGTGRANEQYF. The rearrangement links TRBV29-1 to TRBJ2-3; 9 bases are shared with TRBD1. The V gene end was trimmed by 7 bases and the J gene end by 11 bases; junction bases not matched to a gene: 16. The germline CDR1 and CDR2 sequences are SQVTM and ANQGSEA. CDR3 length equals 14 residues.

This clonotype was detected only a few times. The chain employs TRBV28 and TRBJ2-1; TRBD1 matches at 9 bases. The ends lost 5 bases at V and 9 bases at J; junction bases unmatched: 11. In germline, CDR1 is MDHEN, CDR2 SYDVKM. The CDR3 has 15 amino acids. The CDR3 region is CASSPWWDRVSEQFF. For the CDR3, the DNA is TGTGCCAGCAGTCCCTGGTGGGACAGGGTGAGTGAGCAGTTCTTC.